These 7 T cell receptor beta chains were all obtained from the same sample, sequenced in a study of T cells in Graves' hyperthyroidism and ophthalmopathy. Amplified TCR beta CDR3 regions came from RNA transcripts. The primer set for the first-round RT-PCR of the TCR CDR3 was HTBI. TCRdb independently ran MiXCR on the multiplex PCR reads; one entry per CDR3 protein. In the table there are approximately 560,000 distinct CDR3 sequences, less than 20% of which are singletons. What was sequenced was blood. The source is a woman in her 30s with Graves' hyperthyroidism.

The chain uses TRBV20-1 and TRBJ1-5, with 8 bases matching TRBD1. This CDR3 is built from 16 residues. Germline assignment: CDR1 DFQATT and CDR2 SNEGSKA (reference sequence). After removal of 5 bases from V and 0 bases from J, the junction contained 9 bases not matched to a gene. CDR3 sequence: CSASNRDRYSNQPQHF. The DNA of the CDR3 is TGCAGTGCTTCTAACCGGGACAGGTATAGCAATCAGCCCCAGCATTTT.

The chain is built from TRBV9 and TRBJ2-3; D is possibly TRBD1 or TRBD2 (5 bases each). The CDR3 is 15 amino acids. The V and J ends lost 3 bases and 2 bases respectively, with 13 bases between them. From germline, CDR1 is SGDLS and CDR2 YYNGEE. CDR3 protein: CASSARGQFTDTQYF. The CDR3 nucleotides read TGTGCCAGCAGCGCGAGGGGCCAATTCACAGATACGCAGTATTTT.

In its sample, this clonotype was seen a few times. V usage is TRBV6-6 and J usage is TRBJ1-1; no clear D gene. V lost 2 bases and J 3 bases, leaving 4 bases between the germline ends. The germline V gene encodes CDR1 MNHNY and CDR2 SVGAGI (reference sequence). This CDR3 has 12 residues. In DNA form, the CDR3 reads TGTGCCAGCAGTTACGGGGACACTGAAGCTTTCTTT. Its protein product is CASSYGDTEAFF.

This chain links TRBV25-1 with TRBJ2-7, with D possibly being TRBD1 (5 bases). Germline V CDR1 and CDR2: MGHDK, SYGVNS. This CDR3 region has 13 residues. V was shortened by 3 bases and J by 3 bases, with 9 bases between the two germline ends. CDR3 residues: CASSDFRGYEQYF. The CDR3 region has the DNA TGTGCCAGCAGTGATTTTAGGGGCTACGAGCAGTACTTC.

This clonotype turned up a few times. The chain is built from TRBV4-3 and TRBJ2-3, with a possible D match to TRBD2 (7 bases). Looked up from germline, CDR1 is LGHNA and CDR2 is YSLEER. Trimming pared 0 bases from V and 5 bases from J, leaving 18 bases between. The CDR3 has 17 residues. The CDR3 DNA reads as TGCGCCAGCAGCCAAGAAAAAACGAGGGGGAGGGGAGATACGCAGTATTTT. Translated: CASSQEKTRGRGDTQYF.

This clonotype was observed at least ten times. V gene TRBV27 combines with J gene TRBJ1-4, with D unresolved. Trimming shortened V by 4 bases and J by 6 bases, and 12 bases separated the two germline ends. The CDR3 totals 14 residues. Germline loops: CDR1 MNHEY, CDR2 SMNVEV (reference sequence). The DNA for the CDR3 is TGTGCCAGCAGTTGTTCCCGGGAGGATGAAAAACTGTTTTTT. Translating gives CASSCSREDEKLFF. Based on the CDR3 plus reference TRBV27 and TRBJ1-4, the full variable domain is EAQVTQNPRYLITVTGKKLTVTCSQNMNHEYMSWYRQDPGLGLRQIYYSMNVEVTDKGDVPEGYKVSRKEKRNFPLILESPSPNQTSLYFCASSCSREDEKLFFGSGTQLSVL.

In its sample, this clonotype was seen many times. The J gene is TRBJ1-1, the V gene TRBV18; D unclear. V lost 4 bases to trimming and J lost 1 base, with 7 bases between them. CDR1 and CDR2 (germline): KGHSH, LQKENI. The CDR3 runs 13 residues. CDR3 residues: CASSRSENTEAFF. CDR3 DNA: TGTGCCAGCTCACGGTCGGAGAACACTGAAGCTTTCTTT.